A single sample is the source of the 18 T cell receptor beta chains below, sequenced in a study of blood T cell repertoires in COVID-19 (dated by TCRdb to about 2020). Library prep was done by the immunoSEQ multiplex PCR assay. TCRdb carries this immuneACCESS record with in-frame sequences only. Its versions omit some clonotypes, under half of them owing to an unresolved V gene in the studies checked, with the rest unexplained. In this sample the table shows around 6,700 clones, approximately 85% of which occur a single time. Clones ranked in the top ten supply around 23% of the sample. Material for sequencing was peripheral blood. These receptors all stem from a human donor in a cohort sampled during active COVID-19.

The rearrangement uses TRBV6-2 or TRBV6-3 and TRBJ2-2; TRBD2 matches 9 bases. J was trimmed by 4 bases and V by 5 bases; bases with no gene match: 5. This CDR3 region has 15 residues. The germline gives CDR1 MNHEY, CDR2 SVGEGT. The CDR3 loop reads CASSPAGGPTGELFF. The CDR3 DNA follows: TGTGCCAGCAGTCCAGCGGGAGGCCCCACCGGGGAGCTGTTTTTT.

The chain combines TRBV27 with TRBJ2-3; 11 bases line up with TRBD2. CDR3 size: 18 residues. CDR1 is MNHEY and CDR2 is SMNVEV in the germline V gene (reference sequence). V shed 4 bases and J 2 bases; nucleotides not matched to a gene: 11. The CDR3 loop is CASSSSPTSGSYTDTQYF. In DNA, the CDR3 is TGTGCCAGCAGTTCCTCCCCAACTAGCGGGAGTTACACAGATACGCAGTATTTT.

The V and J genes are TRBV7-8 and TRBJ2-3; D ambiguous. Germline-derived CDR1 and CDR2 are SGHVS and FQNEAQ. V shed 5 bases and J shed 0 bases, with 9 bases lying between them. The CDR3 is 14 residues long. CDR3 region: CASSPSLSTDTQYF. In DNA, the CDR3 is TGTGCCAGCAGCCCCTCTTTAAGCACAGATACGCAGTATTTT.

J is TRBJ1-2 and V is TRBV7-9, with D possibly matching TRBD1 (5 bases). The ends were cut back, 5 bases at V and 8 bases at J, with 18 bases in the middle. CDR1 is SEHNR and CDR2 is FQNEAQ in the germline V gene (reference sequence). The CDR3 runs to 14 residues. The CDR3 spells CASSTRTGERGYTF. The DNA of the CDR3 is TGTGCCAGCAGCACGCGGACGGGGGAGAGAGGCTACACCTTC. The complete variable domain, with remaining parts taken from reference TRBV7-9 and TRBJ1-2, reads DTGVSQNPRHKITKRGQNVTFRCDPISEHNRLYWYRQTLGQGPEFLTYFQNEAQLEKSRLLSDRFSAERPKGSFSTLEIQRTEQGDSAMYLCASSTRTGERGYTFGSGTRLTVV.

The chain uses TRBV19 and TRBJ2-1, with D possibly matching TRBD2 (5 bases). There are 15 residues in the CDR3. CDR1 LNHDA and CDR2 SQIVND come from the germline V gene (reference sequence). V was cut by 1 base and J by 0 bases, with 7 bases left in between. The CDR3, as DNA: TGTGCCAGTAGTATAGGCGGGTACTCCTACAATGAGCAGTTCTTC. It specifies CASSIGGYSYNEQFF.

J is TRBJ2-7 and V is TRBV4-1, with 9 nucleotides matching TRBD1. Germline CDR1 is MGHRA and CDR2 is YSYEKL. The CDR3 has 14 residues. V dropped 3 bases and J dropped 5; count of bases not matched to a gene: 5. The CDR3 sequence: CASSHRDRDHEQYF. Written as DNA, the CDR3 is TGCGCCAGCAGCCACCGGGACAGGGACCACGAGCAGTACTTC.

V and J are TRBV6-5 and TRBJ2-3; 10 bases align to TRBD1. Germline V gene sequence: CDR1 MNHEY, CDR2 SVGAGI. Germline trimming cut 0 bases from V and 7 bases from J; bases unmatched to any gene: 7. The CDR3 is 16 amino acids. The CDR3 is CASSYSGTGARNTQYF. In DNA, the CDR3 is TGTGCCAGCAGTTACTCAGGGACAGGGGCTCGGAATACGCAGTATTTT.

The genes are TRBV5-4 and TRBJ1-3; 7 nucleotides line up with TRBD1. Germline CDR1 and CDR2: SGHNT and YYREEE (reference sequence). The CDR3 is 13 residues long. V dropped 4 bases and J dropped 6; count of bases not matched to a gene: 4. The CDR3 DNA follows: TGTGCCAGCAGCCTGGACAGGCTAAACACCATATATTTT. This gives the protein CASSLDRLNTIYF.

The chain couples TRBV5-6 to TRBJ2-5; D is unresolved. Germline V gene lookup returns CDR1 SGHDT and CDR2 YYEEEE. V was shortened by 0 bases and J by 7 bases, with 10 bases between the two germline ends. CDR3 length: 13 residues. As DNA, the CDR3 is TGTGCCAGCAGCTTGGGCGAGTCGTGGACCCAGTACTTC. Its translation is CASSLGESWTQYF.

This rearrangement joins TRBV2 to TRBJ2-5; 9 bases align to TRBD1. The CDR3 has 17 residues. Germline V gene lookup returns CDR1 SNHLY and CDR2 FYNNEI. V was pared by 0 bases and J by 5 bases, with 10 bases of the junction left unmatched. In DNA, the CDR3 is TGTGCCAGCAGTGAAGCGCTTCTAGGGACAGGGATGGAGACCCAGTACTTC. Amino acids: CASSEALLGTGMETQYF.

This clone was detected once. This sequence joins TRBV10-3 and TRBJ2-2; unclear D gene. CDR3 size: 13 residues. The V gene lost 2 bases and the J gene lost 6 bases, with 7 bases spanning the gap. The germline CDR1 and CDR2 sequences are ENHRY and SYGVKD. Here the CDR3 reads CAISETQPGELFF. CDR3 coding DNA: TGTGCCATCAGTGAGACACAACCCGGGGAGCTGTTTTTT.

The V call is TRBV3-1 (or the pseudogene TRBV3-2), the J call TRBJ2-2, with D possibly being TRBD1 (6 bases). Trimming removed 5 bases from V and 5 bases from J, with 9 bases in between. CDR3 length: 13 amino acids. The germline gives CDR1 LGHDT, CDR2 YNNKEL (reference sequence). Written as DNA, the CDR3 is TGTGCCAGCAGCAAACAGGGTACCGGGGAGCTGTTTTTT. Its protein product is CASSKQGTGELFF.

CDR3 amino acids: CASSIRLVPPYNEQFF. CDR3 DNA: TGTGCCAGCAGCATCCGACTAGTCCCACCCTACAATGAGCAGTTCTTC. The chain employs TRBV9 and TRBJ2-1; possible D gene TRBD2, 6 bases. CDR1 is SGDLS, CDR2 YYNGEE, per germline. The V gene lost 4 bases and the J gene lost 2 bases, with 16 bases spanning the gap. The CDR3 sequence is 16 residues long.

V gene TRBV9 combines with J gene TRBJ1-6; 9 bases agree with TRBD1. CDR3 length: 16 amino acids. The germline V gene encodes CDR1 SGDLS and CDR2 YYNGEE. Trimming took 3 bases from V and 5 from J; bases not matched to a gene: 6. CDR3 in amino acids: CASSERDRVNNSPLHF. The CDR3 coding sequence is TGTGCCAGCAGCGAACGGGACAGGGTAAATAATTCACCCCTCCACTTT.

This clone is large. V and J are TRBV19 and TRBJ2-7, with D tentatively TRBD1 (5 bases). Germline V lookup: CDR1 LNHDA, CDR2 SQIVND (reference sequence). The CDR3 length is 13 residues. Trimming took off 0 bases at V and 4 bases at J, with 7 bases between the two ends. The CDR3 DNA reads TGTGCCAGTAGTATAGAGGCAGGGTACGAGCAGTACTTC. Its translation: CASSIEAGYEQYF.

This clone has only a few counts. The chain couples TRBV30 to TRBJ1-1; D is possibly TRBD1 (6 bases). There are 12 residues in the CDR3. Per the germline V gene, CDR1 is GTSNPN and CDR2 is SVGIG (reference sequence). The germline V and J ends were trimmed by 3 bases and 1 base, with 6 bases remaining between them. CDR3 nucleotide sequence: TGTGCCTGGAGACAGGGGAACACTGAAGCTTTCTTT. Amino acids: CAWRQGNTEAFF.

V gene TRBV9 combines with J gene TRBJ2-1; TRBD2 matches at 12 bases. This CDR3 is built from 16 residues. V trimming: 1 base; J trimming: 9 bases; junction bases outside the gene matches: 8. Germline loops: CDR1 SGDLS, CDR2 YYNGEE. CDR3 in amino acids: CASSVSMGTSGSEQFF. CDR3 DNA sequence: TGTGCCAGCAGCGTAAGCATGGGGACTAGCGGGTCTGAGCAGTTCTTC.

The chain couples TRBV12-5 to TRBJ2-2, with unresolved D. The V gene's germline CDR1 is LGHNT and CDR2 FRNRAP. The CDR3 has 13 amino acids. Between the trimmed V and J ends, which lost 6 bases and 3 bases, there was a span of 8 bases. Written as DNA, the CDR3 is TGTGCTAGTGGGGGCAGTTACACCGGGGAGCTGTTTTTT. This encodes CASGGSYTGELFF.